This TCR beta chain was documented in a study of blood T cell repertoires in COVID-19. Sequencing was performed with immunoSEQ multiplex PCR; in TCRdb, only in-frame clones are kept and a portion is missing. This sample carries around 230,000 clones, 65% to 90% of them seen once, and the ten largest clones take around a tenth. The sample consisted of peripheral blood. The clonotype originates from a man in his fifties or sixties with COVID-19, enrolled during active disease.

The CDR3 DNA sequence: TGTGCCTGGAGTCCGCCGGTCACTAGCGGGAGATTCGGCACCGGGGAGCTGTTTTTT. Protein: CAWSPPVTSGRFGTGELFF. This chain connects TRBV30 to TRBJ2-2; 11 bases fit TRBD2. V gave up 2 bases and J gave up 4 bases; unmatched junction bases: 15. Germline CDR1 is GTSNPN and CDR2 is SVGIG (reference sequence). The CDR3 covers 19 residues.